The 32 T cell receptor beta chains below come from one sample, sequenced in a study of T cells after yellow fever vaccination (dated by TCRdb to between 2018 and 2021). The protocol used for the library was 5' RACE. The run used an Illumina HiSeq 2500. In TCRdb, the public reads were trimmed at Q25 with fastp and aligned with MiXCR, with productive beta chains retained. Every distinct CDR3 protein forms one entry, paired with its most common genes and DNA. For this sample there are hundreds of thousands of distinct CDR3 sequences; roughly 12% appear just once. The top ten clones comprise more than 12% of the sample. In the paper's terms, the treatment or condition label means: live attenuated yellow fever vaccine strain. Sequences were derived from PBMCs, sampled on the day of the yellow fever booster vaccination. Source of these receptors: a man aged 25-45 years who received the YFV17D yellow fever vaccine.

This clonotype was seen a few times. The chain is built from TRBV20-1 and TRBJ2-4; the match to TRBD1 covers 7 bases. The CDR3 length is 13 residues. With V trimmed by 6 bases and J by 5 bases, 7 bases remained unmatched. Germline CDR1 and CDR2: DFQATT and SNEGSKA (reference sequence). CDR3 DNA: TGCAGTGCGTGGGGGACAGAAGAAAACATTCAGTACTTC. This sequence encodes CSAWGTEENIQYF.

This clonotype was found a few times. V gene TRBV2 combines with J gene TRBJ1-4; 7 bases map to TRBD1. This CDR3 spans 16 amino acids. Germline V lookup: CDR1 SNHLY, CDR2 FYNNEI. J gave up 7 bases and V 5 bases, and 13 bases lay outside the gene matches. CDR3 protein: CASSLRDSSNSEKLFF. CDR3 bases: TGTGCCAGCAGTCTCCGGGACAGTTCAAATTCTGAAAAACTGTTTTTT.

This clonotype was counted a few times. The rearrangement links TRBV27 to TRBJ2-3; D is tentatively TRBD1 or TRBD2 (5 bases each). The germline V gene has CDR1 MNHEY and CDR2 SMNVEV (reference sequence). This CDR3 has 15 residues. V lost 4 bases and J lost 7, with 18 bases in between. The CDR3 nucleotides read TGTGCCAGCAGTTCATCGAACAGGAGGACAAATACGCAGTATTTT. Translating it yields CASSSSNRRTNTQYF.

A few counts support this clonotype. The chain links TRBV7-2 to TRBJ2-1; 7 bases map to TRBD2. From germline, CDR1 is SGHTA and CDR2 FQGNSA. This CDR3 is 17 amino acids long. The V segment lost 5 bases and the J segment 2 bases; nucleotides outside the gene matches: 12. CDR3 nucleotides: TGTGCCAGCAGCCCGTCGACTAGCAAAGGGGCCTACAATGAGCAGTTCTTC. Translation: CASSPSTSKGAYNEQFF. Full variable domain (remainder filled in from reference TRBV7-2 and TRBJ2-1): GAGVSQSPSNKVTEKGKDVELRCDPISGHTALYWYRQSLGQGLEFLIYFQGNSAPDKSGLPSDRFSAERTGGSVSTLTIQRTQQEDSAVYLCASSPSTSKGAYNEQFFGPGTRLTVL.

The DNA of the CDR3 is TGTGCCAGCAGTTTAATGAACGGACTCTATGGCTACACCTTC. Protein product: CASSLMNGLYGYTF. The rearrangement joins TRBV27 to TRBJ1-2; D is undetermined. Germline V lookup: CDR1 MNHEY, CDR2 SMNVEV (reference sequence). V gave up 2 bases and J gave up 4 bases, with 11 bases separating them. The CDR3 runs 14 residues.

This clonotype has more than one count but fewer than ten. The chain employs TRBV6-1 and TRBJ2-7; TRBD1 matches at 8 bases. The V gene end was trimmed by 8 bases and the J gene end by 2 bases; junction bases not matched to a gene: 8. This CDR3 has 14 residues. Germline values: CDR1 MNHNS, CDR2 SASEGT. For the CDR3, the DNA is TGTGCCAGCGGGCCGACAGGGGCGACCTACGAGCAGTACTTC. Amino acids: CASGPTGATYEQYF.

The chain combines TRBV15 with TRBJ2-3; D is ambiguous. Germline V gene sequence: CDR1 LNHNV, CDR2 YYDKDF (reference sequence). V lost 3 bases and J lost 2, with 3 bases in between. The CDR3 spans 12 residues. Here the CDR3 reads CATSSSTDTQYF. The CDR3, as DNA: TGTGCCACCAGCAGCTCCACAGATACGCAGTATTTT.

This clonotype was detected only a few times. This sequence joins TRBV7-2 and TRBJ2-3; possible D gene TRBD2, 5 bases. V lost 3 bases to trimming and J lost 2 bases, with 15 bases between them. This CDR3 has 16 amino acids. Germline CDR1 is SGHTA and CDR2 is FQGNSA. The CDR3 sequence is CASSFRAARDTDTQYF. The CDR3 DNA sequence: TGTGCCAGCAGCTTTAGGGCCGCACGGGACACAGATACGCAGTATTTT.

This clonotype was seen a handful of times. The CDR3 DNA reads as TGTGCCACCAGCAGAGATCCCGGGAGAGGAGATACGCAGTATTTT. This gives the protein CATSRDPGRGDTQYF. This chain joins TRBV15 and TRBJ2-3, with D perhaps TRBD2 (6 bases). The CDR3 covers 15 residues. Trimming removed 0 bases at V and 5 bases at J, with 12 bases between. Looked up from germline, CDR1 is LNHNV and CDR2 is YYDKDF (reference sequence).

This clonotype was seen more than once but under ten times. The J gene is TRBJ2-3, the V gene TRBV5-1; TRBD1 aligns across 8 bases. The V and J ends lost 3 bases and 2 bases, in that order; junction bases with no gene match: 8. The CDR3 runs to 16 residues. Germline V gene sequence: CDR1 SGHRS, CDR2 YFSETQ. The CDR3 region is CASSSDRGRPTDTQYF. In nucleotides, the CDR3 is TGCGCCAGCAGCTCCGACAGGGGAAGACCCACAGATACGCAGTATTTT.

This rearrangement joins TRBV20-1 to TRBJ2-1, with 15 bases fitting TRBD2. Trimming cost V 1 base and J 5 bases; bases outside gene matches: 0. Germline V gives CDR1 DFQATT, CDR2 SNEGSKA (reference sequence). CDR3 length equals 15 residues. CDR3: CSARGTSGRDNEQFF. CDR3 bases: TGCAGTGCTAGAGGGACTAGCGGGAGGGACAATGAGCAGTTCTTC.

V gene TRBV28 combines with J gene TRBJ2-5; 9 positions agree with TRBD1. The CDR3 contains 16 residues. The germline V gene encodes CDR1 MDHEN and CDR2 SYDVKM. V lost 4 bases and J lost 5; bases outside the gene matches: 11. DNA of the CDR3: TGTGCCAGCAGTTGCCCTAGGACAGGGGACGTTGAGACCCAGTACTTC. It specifies CASSCPRTGDVETQYF.

This rearrangement joins TRBV6-5 to TRBJ2-7, with 8 bases that match TRBD2. Looked up from germline, CDR1 is MNHEY and CDR2 is SVGAGI. J gave up 3 bases and V 6 bases, and 4 bases lay outside the gene matches. This CDR3 comprises 13 residues. CDR3 nucleotide sequence: TGTGCCAGCAGGCGGGGGGTTGACTACGAGCAGTACTTC. Protein sequence: CASRRGVDYEQYF.

This clonotype was observed a few times. J is TRBJ2-3 and V is TRBV12-3 or TRBV12-4; no clear D gene. V lost 5 bases to trimming and J lost 10 bases, with 10 bases between them. The CDR3 covers 11 residues. The CDR3 loop reads CASSAPGPQYF. The CDR3 bases are TGTGCCAGCAGTGCACCCGGGCCGCAGTATTTT.

The table lists this clonotype with a few counts. This chain links TRBV10-2 with TRBJ2-3, with 9 positions matching TRBD2. Germline V gene sequence: CDR1 WSHSY, CDR2 SAAADI. The CDR3 totals 16 residues. V lost 6 bases to trimming and J lost 4 bases; unmatched junction nucleotides: 11. CDR3 loop: CASRGGASGNADTQYF. The CDR3 nucleotides read TGCGCCAGCAGGGGGGGGGCTAGCGGGAACGCAGATACGCAGTATTTT.

The gene calls are TRBV20-1 and TRBJ1-5; D is unclear. The CDR3 is 15 residues long. V gave up 6 bases and J gave up 2 bases, with 17 bases separating them. Germline CDR1 DFQATT, CDR2 SNEGSKA (reference sequence). The CDR3: CSAKSPRGGNQPQHF. For the CDR3, the DNA is TGCAGTGCCAAATCCCCCCGGGGTGGCAATCAGCCCCAGCATTTT.

Turning to this clonotype: The junction departs from the called germline gene at one end, perhaps through a read error. This chain links TRBV20-1 with TRBJ2-7, with 7 bases lining up with TRBD2. The CDR3 length is 16 residues. The germline V gene has CDR1 DFQATT and CDR2 SNEGSKA (reference sequence). The CDR3 spells CCAISGTNGTYYEQYF. CDR3 nucleotide sequence: TGCTGTGCTATTTCCGGGACTAACGGGACCTACTACGAGCAGTACTTC.

V usage is TRBV5-1 and J usage is TRBJ2-3; a possible D gene is TRBD2 (6 bases). V shed 6 bases and J shed 0 bases, with 8 bases lying between them. The CDR3 length is 13 residues. The germline gives CDR1 SGHRS, CDR2 YFSETQ. The CDR3 reads CASIGGSTDTQYF. The CDR3 DNA is TGCGCCAGCATTGGGGGGAGCACAGATACGCAGTATTTT.

This clonotype was detected a few times. CDR3 sequence (DNA): TGTGCCAGCAGCTTCGGACAGGGGTCGGAGACCCAGTACTTC. It yields the protein CASSFGQGSETQYF. V and J are TRBV5-5 and TRBJ2-5; TRBD1 agrees at 9 bases. The CDR3 has 14 amino acids. CDR1 is SGHKS, CDR2 YYEKEE, per germline (reference sequence). V lost 2 bases and J lost 5; bases outside the gene matches: 4.

This clonotype was recorded many times. The genes are TRBV7-6 and TRBJ2-7; TRBD1 matches 8 bases. V shed 4 bases, J shed 13 bases, and the junction held 9 bases outside the gene matches. The CDR3 consists of 12 residues. Germline CDR1 is SGHVS and CDR2 is FNYEAQ. The CDR3 DNA is TGTGCCAGCAGCTCACTCCGGGACAGGCCATACTTC. Its translation is CASSSLRDRPYF.

This rearrangement joins TRBV4-2 to TRBJ2-2; D ambiguous. This CDR3 region has 16 residues. Between the trimmed V and J ends, which lost 1 base and 3 bases, there was a span of 12 bases. Germline assignment: CDR1 LGHNA and CDR2 YNFKEQ. The DNA of the CDR3 is TGTGCCAGCAGCCAAGGGGATGTGGGCTACACCGGGGAGCTGTTTTTT. This gives the protein CASSQGDVGYTGELFF.

In this sample, this clonotype turned up many times. The chain links TRBV12-3 or TRBV12-4 to TRBJ2-7; no clear D gene. This CDR3 has 11 residues. V lost 2 bases, J lost 6 bases, and 5 bases lay in between. The CDR3 here is CASSLISEQYF. CDR3 DNA sequence: TGTGCCAGCAGTTTAATTTCCGAGCAGTACTTC.

J is TRBJ2-5 and V is TRBV5-6; 7 positions agree with TRBD2. Looked up from germline, CDR1 is SGHDT and CDR2 is YYEEEE. Trimming removed 2 bases from V and 0 bases from J; junction bases left unmatched: 4. The CDR3 consists of 15 residues. DNA of the CDR3: TGTGCCAGCAGCTTAAGAGCGGGAAACCAAGAGACCCAGTACTTC. Its protein is CASSLRAGNQETQYF.

CDR3 DNA: TGCGCCAGCAGCTTGGGGTTGCTAGCGGGAGACGAGCAGTACTTC. Translated, it gives CASSLGLLAGDEQYF. J is TRBJ2-7 and V is TRBV5-1; 10 nucleotides line up with TRBD2. The J segment lost 5 bases and the V segment lost 0 bases, leaving 5 bases of the junction unmatched. Looked up from germline, CDR1 is SGHRS and CDR2 is YFSETQ. This CDR3 comprises 15 residues.

This clonotype has a handful of counts. The rearrangement joins TRBV20-1 to TRBJ2-3; 9 bases line up with TRBD2. The trim removed 5 bases at V and 4 bases at J, leaving 13 bases unmatched. Germline V gene lookup returns CDR1 DFQATT and CDR2 SNEGSKA (reference sequence). The CDR3 runs to 16 residues. The CDR3 loop reads CSAVDVAGGPADTQYF. CDR3 in DNA: TGCAGTGCTGTGGATGTGGCGGGAGGGCCAGCAGATACGCAGTATTTT.

The chain recombines TRBV7-9 with TRBJ1-2; TRBD1 might be the D (6 bases). Germline V gene data show CDR1 as SEHNR and CDR2 as FQNEAQ (reference sequence). V was cut by 5 bases and J by 4 bases, with 14 bases left in between. The CDR3 has 14 amino acids. In DNA form, the CDR3 reads TGTGCCAGCAGCCTACAGGGAAATACCTATGGCTACACCTTC. Its translation is CASSLQGNTYGYTF.

This clonotype was observed a handful of times. The chain employs TRBV2 and TRBJ2-7; 8 nucleotides align to TRBD2. This CDR3 has 14 amino acids. The germline gives CDR1 SNHLY, CDR2 FYNNEI. V gave up 5 bases and J gave up 2 bases; unmatched junction bases: 5. CDR3 loop: CASSKRETAYEQYF. The CDR3 coding sequence is TGTGCCAGCAGTAAGCGGGAGACGGCCTACGAGCAGTACTTC.

This clonotype was picked up a small number of times. The chain recombines TRBV20-1 with TRBJ1-4, with D perhaps TRBD1 (5 bases). Trimming shortened V by 3 bases and J by 2 bases, and 10 bases separated the two germline ends. The CDR3 is made up of 14 amino acids. Germline V gene lookup returns CDR1 DFQATT and CDR2 SNEGSKA (reference sequence). This chain's CDR3 is CSARVAGTNEKLFF. CDR3 nucleotide sequence: TGCAGTGCTAGGGTCGCAGGGACTAATGAAAAACTGTTTTTT.

Comment on this clonotype: A much larger clone is a single base away; this may be a read error. This rearrangement joins TRBV21-1 to TRBJ1-1; the table's D call, TRBD1, was not checked against the DNA. TRBV21-1 is a pseudogene. The CDR3 is 15 amino acids. Here the CDR3 DNA reads TGTGCCAGCAGCCAAAAAGGGCAGGGGAACACTGGAGCTTTCTTT. Translating it yields CASSQKGQGNTGAFF.

This clonotype has a handful of counts. The J gene is TRBJ2-5, the V gene TRBV20-1; possibly TRBD1 for D (6 bases). This CDR3 region has 13 residues. Per germline, CDR1 DFQATT and CDR2 SNEGSKA (reference sequence). V was clipped by 5 bases and J by 5 bases, with 15 bases between them. CDR3 DNA: TGCAGTGCTGTTTCAACAGGGCGGGAGACCCAGTACTTC. Residues: CSAVSTGRETQYF.

The chain recombines TRBV12-3 or TRBV12-4 with TRBJ1-2; D is undetermined. The CDR3 loop spans 15 amino acids. The ends were cut back, 3 bases at V and 4 bases at J, with 15 bases in the middle. In nucleotides, the CDR3 is TGTGCCAGCAGTTTTGCCGAGCGGGCCCTCTATGGCTACACCTTC. Translated: CASSFAERALYGYTF.

The rearrangement uses TRBV18 and TRBJ2-3, with 9 bases that match TRBD2. V lost 0 bases and J lost 8; bases outside the gene matches: 12. This CDR3 is built from 17 residues. CDR1 is KGHSH and CDR2 is LQKENI in the germline V gene. This chain's CDR3 is CASSPPPSGRKGGTQYF. CDR3 in DNA: TGTGCCAGCTCACCACCCCCCAGCGGGAGGAAAGGTGGTACGCAGTATTTT.